This T cell receptor (beta chain) was observed in a study of T cell clusters in autoimmune cytopenias. Tens of thousands of genome equivalents of blood DNA were amplified for TRB. One tube held mixed TRB-A and TRB-B primer pools for touch-down PCR. Reanalyzing the multiplex PCR reads, TCRdb keeps one entry per CDR3 protein, without DNA. The repertoire table contains several thousand distinct CDR3 sequences. Notes on the study in general: The cluster-lack signature was not seen for secondary cytopenia versus chronic lymphocytic leukemia. TRB repertoire shifts in secondary cytopenia and chronic lymphocytic leukemia mostly reflected lymphoma, not autoimmunity. Healthy donors had approximately 2.9-fold more exclusive TRB clusters than active autoimmune hepatitis patients.

By frequency, this clonotype registers medium-sized. What it binds is not known. The TCR sequence derives from a human donor with an autoimmune cytopenia or autoimmune hepatitis (not recorded which). The source material was peripheral blood.

The CDR3 loop is CASSTGTDPEKLFF. This chain joins TRBV6-2 or TRBV6-3 and TRBJ1-4; TCRdb's D call of TRBD1 is untestable without DNA. The CDR3 is made up of 14 amino acids. From germline, CDR1 is MNHEY and CDR2 SVGEGT.